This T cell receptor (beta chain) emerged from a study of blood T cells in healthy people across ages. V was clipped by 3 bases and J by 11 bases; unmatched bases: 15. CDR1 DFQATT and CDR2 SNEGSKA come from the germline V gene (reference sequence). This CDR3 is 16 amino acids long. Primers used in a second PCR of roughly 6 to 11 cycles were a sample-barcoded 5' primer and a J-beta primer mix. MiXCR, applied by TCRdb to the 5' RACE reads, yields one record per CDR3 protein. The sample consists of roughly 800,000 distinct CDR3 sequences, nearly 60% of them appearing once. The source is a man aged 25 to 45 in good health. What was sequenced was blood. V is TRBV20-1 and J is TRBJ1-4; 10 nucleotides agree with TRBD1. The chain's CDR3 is CSASASWGQGIRKLFF. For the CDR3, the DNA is TGCAGTGCTAGCGCGTCATGGGGACAGGGGATTAGGAAACTGTTTTTT.